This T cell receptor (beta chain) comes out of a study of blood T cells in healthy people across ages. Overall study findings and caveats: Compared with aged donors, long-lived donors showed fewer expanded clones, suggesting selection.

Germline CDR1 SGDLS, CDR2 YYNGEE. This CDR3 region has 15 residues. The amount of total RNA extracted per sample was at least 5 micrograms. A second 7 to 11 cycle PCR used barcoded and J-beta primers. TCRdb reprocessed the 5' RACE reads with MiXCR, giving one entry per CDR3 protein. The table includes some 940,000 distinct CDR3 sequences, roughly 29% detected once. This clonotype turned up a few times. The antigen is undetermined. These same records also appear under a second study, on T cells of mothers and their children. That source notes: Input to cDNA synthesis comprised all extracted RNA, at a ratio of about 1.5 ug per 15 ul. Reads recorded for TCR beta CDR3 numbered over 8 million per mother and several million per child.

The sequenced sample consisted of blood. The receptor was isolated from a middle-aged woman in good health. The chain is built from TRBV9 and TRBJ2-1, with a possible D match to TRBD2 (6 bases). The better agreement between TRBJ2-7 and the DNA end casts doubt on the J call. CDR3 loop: CASGRDSSSYNEQYF. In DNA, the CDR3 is TGTGCCAGCGGAAGGGACTCCAGCTCCTACAATGAGCAGTACTTC.